This T cell receptor beta chain was sequenced during a study of T cell changes during pregnancy in multiple sclerosis. The repertoire was sequenced with immunoSEQ multiplex PCR; TCRdb's copy has only in-frame clones and lacks some. The table includes just under 80,000 clones, roughly 91% detected once. The sample consisted of peripheral blood, taken in the first trimester of pregnancy. The TCR comes from a female donor with multiple sclerosis, enrolled in a pregnancy study.

The CDR3 here is CASSARLAIFAEQFF. The CDR3 DNA follows: TGTGCCAGTAGTGCCCGACTAGCGATTTTTGCTGAGCAGTTCTTC. The rearrangement uses TRBV19 and TRBJ2-1, with 8 positions matching TRBD2. The CDR3 extends over 15 amino acids. Per the germline V gene, CDR1 is LNHDA and CDR2 is SQIVND (reference sequence). J lost 9 bases, V lost 5 bases, and 12 bases had no gene match.